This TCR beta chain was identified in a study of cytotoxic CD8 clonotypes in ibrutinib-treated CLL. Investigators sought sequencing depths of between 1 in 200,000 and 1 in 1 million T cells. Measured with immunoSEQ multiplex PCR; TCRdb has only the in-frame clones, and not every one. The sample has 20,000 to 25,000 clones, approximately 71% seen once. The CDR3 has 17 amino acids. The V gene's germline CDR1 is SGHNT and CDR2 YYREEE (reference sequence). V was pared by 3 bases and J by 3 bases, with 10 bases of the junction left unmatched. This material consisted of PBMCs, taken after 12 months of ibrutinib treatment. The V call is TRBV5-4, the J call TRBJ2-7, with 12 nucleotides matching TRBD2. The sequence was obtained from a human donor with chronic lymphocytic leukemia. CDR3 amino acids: CASSSSGGALSNYEQYF. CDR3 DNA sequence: TGTGCCAGCAGCTCTAGCGGGGGGGCCCTCTCTAACTACGAGCAGTACTTC.